The 7 T cell receptor beta chains below were found in one sample sequenced in a study of vaccination and CD4 T cells after COVID-19. Cultured CD4+ T cell DNA underwent sequencing with the Oncomine TCR Beta short-read assay. Each CDR3 protein gets one entry after TCRdb re-called the PCR reads with MiXCR. The sample lists around 12,000 distinct CDR3 sequences, about 40% seen once, with 9.2% in the top ten. These receptors have no identified antigens. The treatment is: roughly 11-day PBMC culture with coronavirus spike peptide pools or control peptides (ViraFEST assay). Here the sequenced sample was CD4+ T cells from blood, cultured in vitro, taken after SARS-CoV-2 vaccination. These receptors were collected from a human donor who had recovered from COVID-19.

This chain uses TRBV12-3 or TRBV12-4 with TRBJ1-5; 7 nucleotides agree with TRBD1. V was clipped by 5 bases and J by 5 bases; unmatched bases: 15. The length of the CDR3 is 17 residues. The chain's CDR3 is CASSKRPGRGEDQPQHF. CDR3 bases: TGTGCCAGCAGTAAACGACCTGGCAGGGGGGAAGATCAGCCCCAGCATTTT.

This clonotype was observed a handful of times. The chain has TRBV10-3 and TRBJ2-5, with 10 nucleotides matching TRBD2. The CDR3 runs to 17 residues. V lost 4 bases to trimming and J lost 2 bases; unmatched junction nucleotides: 10. Germline V CDR1 and CDR2: ENHRY, SYGVKD. In DNA, the CDR3 is TGTGCCATCAGTGTCAAGAGGGGGACTAGCGCACAAGAGACCCAGTACTTC. Its protein is CAISVKRGTSAQETQYF.

V usage is TRBV20-1 and J usage is TRBJ1-5, with D unclear. Germline V gene sequence: CDR1 DFQATT, CDR2 SNEGSKA (reference sequence). The V end was cut by 5 bases, the J end by 3 bases, with 11 bases between. CDR3 length: 13 residues. The CDR3 nucleotides read TGCAGTGCTGGTCGACAAACCAATCAGCCCCAGCATTTT. Amino acid sequence: CSAGRQTNQPQHF.

The chain links TRBV28 to TRBJ1-5, with TRBD1 identical over 12 bases. V was pared by 5 bases and J by 7 bases, with 15 bases of the junction left unmatched. The CDR3 runs 18 residues. CDR1 and CDR2 from the germline V gene are MDHEN and SYDVKM. The CDR3 region is CASSPWPLGQGARQPQHF. The CDR3 coding sequence is TGTGCCAGCAGTCCCTGGCCCTTGGGACAGGGGGCAAGGCAGCCCCAGCATTTT.

The rearrangement links TRBV5-8 to TRBJ1-5; 9 positions agree with TRBD1. The junction had 0 bases not matched to a gene; V was cut back by 3 bases and J by 5 bases. This CDR3 is 13 amino acids long. Germline V lookup: CDR1 SGHTS, CDR2 YDEGEE. CDR3 in amino acids: CASSWDRDQPQHF. The CDR3 region has the DNA TGTGCCAGCAGCTGGGACAGGGATCAGCCCCAGCATTTT. The complete variable domain, with remaining parts taken from reference TRBV5-8 and TRBJ1-5, reads EAGVTQSPTHLIKTRGQQATLRCSPISGHTSVYWYQQALGLGLQFLLWYDEGEERNRGNFPPRFSGRQFPNYSSELNVNALELEDSALYLCASSWDRDQPQHFGDGTRLSIL.

This sequence joins TRBV20-1 and TRBJ1-1; a weak D match, TRBD1 (5 bases). CDR3 length: 14 residues. With 4 bases removed from V and 1 base from J, the gap between germline ends came to 13 bases. Germline V lookup: CDR1 DFQATT, CDR2 SNEGSKA (reference sequence). The CDR3 bases are TGCAGTGCTAAACTGGGGCCAGGGAACACTGAAGCTTTCTTT. Translating it yields CSAKLGPGNTEAFF.

The gene calls are TRBV6-1 and TRBJ1-5; possible D gene TRBD1, 5 bases. V was pared by 6 bases and J by 3 bases, with 12 bases between. Germline values: CDR1 MNHNS, CDR2 SASEGT. This CDR3 region has 14 residues. As DNA, the CDR3 is TGTGCCAGCAGGTCCACAGGAGTCAATCAGCCCCAGCATTTT. Its translation is CASRSTGVNQPQHF.